This TCR beta chain was recorded in a study of neurological immune-mediated disorders. Time point meaning: technical triplicate 3. Preparation of the unsorted libraries drew on 2 million PBMCs stored at -80 C. The V and J ends lost 7 bases and 0 bases respectively, with 9 bases between them. Germline loops: CDR1 ENHRY, CDR2 SYGVKD. The CDR3 totals 13 residues. Study results and caveats: There were no CDR3 amino acid sequences shared by expanded clones across subjects, a result suggesting private repertoires in all groups.

The cDNA came from 5'RACE with 10-nucleotide random UMIs. TCRdb itself ran the 5' RACE reads through MiXCR, one entry per CDR3 protein. Found here are about 44,000 distinct CDR3 sequences, around a fifth of them singletons; the top ten hold 3.5% to 5%. This clonotype was seen many times. What it recognizes is unknown. The sequence was collected from a man in his 60s with HTLV-1-associated myelopathy (HAM/TSP). The chain couples TRBV10-3 to TRBJ1-1, with a tentative D call TRBD1 (6 bases). Sequencing was performed on PBMCs. The CDR3 sequence is CAITRTVNTEAFF. The CDR3 DNA follows: TGTGCCATCACCCGGACAGTGAACACTGAAGCTTTCTTT.